Following are 23 T cell receptor beta chains from one sample sequenced in a study of T-cell reconstitution after alpha-beta-depleted transplantation in children. Preparation of the TCRbeta library used unique molecular identifiers. One entry per CDR3 protein results from TCRdb running MiXCR on the PCR reads. The repertoire consists of over 200,000 distinct CDR3 sequences, with about a tenth occurring once and the leading ten covering 5.5% to 8%. The sample in question was PBMCs from the stem cell graft donor, obtained from the stem cell graft. The receptors come from a human donor who donated a stem cell graft to a child with acute lymphoblastic leukemia.

This chain uses TRBV5-5 with TRBJ2-7; D possibly corresponds to TRBD1 (6 bases). This CDR3 has 13 residues. The V and J ends lost 4 bases and 4 bases respectively, with 12 bases between them. Looked up from germline, CDR1 is SGHKS and CDR2 is YYEKEE (reference sequence). This CDR3 is CASSTQGSYEQYF. The CDR3 DNA is TGTGCCAGCAGCACCCAGGGGTCGTACGAGCAGTACTTC.

The chain recombines TRBV5-8 with TRBJ2-1, with D possibly TRBD1 on 6 matching bases. The CDR3 totals 15 residues. V lost 1 base, J lost 2 bases, and 10 bases lay in between. In germline, CDR1 is SGHTS, CDR2 YDEGEE. CDR3 sequence reads: CASSLLRGTYNEQFF. The CDR3 nucleotides read TGTGCCAGCAGCTTGTTGAGGGGGACCTACAATGAGCAGTTCTTC.

The chain recombines TRBV29-1 with TRBJ2-3, with 7 bases aligning to TRBD1. The CDR3 has 14 amino acids. With V trimmed by 4 bases and J by 0 bases, 4 bases remained unmatched. The germline gives CDR1 SQVTM, CDR2 ANQGSEA. DNA of the CDR3: TGCAGCGTTGGACAGGGAACTAGCACAGATACGCAGTATTTT. As protein: CSVGQGTSTDTQYF.

There are many counts of this clonotype. The rearrangement links TRBV10-3 to TRBJ2-7, with 8 positions matching TRBD2. J gave up 5 bases and V 8 bases, and 2 bases lay outside the gene matches. Germline V gene data show CDR1 as ENHRY and CDR2 as SYGVKD. This CDR3 comprises 11 residues. DNA for the CDR3: TGTGCCATCTCGGGGGGGAACGAGCAGTACTTC. The encoded protein is CAISGGNEQYF.

This clonotype has a handful of counts. The V call is TRBV5-5, the J call TRBJ2-7, with 9 positions matching TRBD1. This CDR3 is 16 amino acids long. Germline V gives CDR1 SGHKS, CDR2 YYEKEE (reference sequence). The V and J ends lost 3 bases and 3 bases, in that order; junction bases with no gene match: 10. The CDR3 DNA reads as TGTGCCAGCAGCTCCTTTCAAACAGGGGGCCTCTACGAGCAGTACTTC. As protein: CASSSFQTGGLYEQYF.

In its sample, this clonotype was seen a few times. V usage is TRBV12-3 or TRBV12-4 and J usage is TRBJ1-4, with 9 bases fitting TRBD1. V shed 6 bases and J 7 bases; nucleotides not matched to a gene: 9. This CDR3 spans 15 amino acids. CDR3 in DNA: TGTGCCAGCAGGTCGTCGGGACAGGGTACTGAAAAACTGTTTTTT. It is translated as CASRSSGQGTEKLFF.

The sample holds many counts of this clonotype. J is TRBJ2-1 and V is TRBV11-2; 11 bases match TRBD2. Trimming cost V 2 bases and J 7 bases; bases outside gene matches: 4. Germline CDR1 reads SGHAT; CDR2 reads FQNNGV. This CDR3 comprises 15 residues. For the CDR3, the DNA is TGTGCCAGCAGCTTACTAGCGGGGGGAAGGAATGAGCAGTTCTTC. Its protein is CASSLLAGGRNEQFF.

In its sample, this clonotype was seen many times. This sequence joins TRBV9 and TRBJ2-2; D unresolved. Looked up from germline, CDR1 is SGDLS and CDR2 is YYNGEE. Trimming removed 1 base at V and 5 bases at J, with 3 bases between. CDR3 length: 12 amino acids. The CDR3 is CASSVLTGELFF. CDR3 in DNA: TGTGCCAGCAGCGTACTTACCGGGGAGCTGTTTTTT.

The table lists this clonotype with many counts. The chain combines TRBV4-1 with TRBJ1-2; 9 bases align to TRBD1. CDR3 size: 13 residues. Germline V lookup: CDR1 MGHRA, CDR2 YSYEKL. V was clipped by 6 bases and J by 8 bases; unmatched bases: 7. This chain's CDR3 is CASRGTGYRGYTF. As DNA, the CDR3 is TGCGCCAGCAGGGGGACAGGGTACCGAGGCTACACCTTC.

This clonotype came up many times. The chain combines TRBV10-3 with TRBJ1-1, with D maybe TRBD1 (5 bases). The CDR3 is made up of 14 amino acids. Trimming took off 7 bases at V and 6 bases at J, with 18 bases between the two ends. The V gene's germline CDR1 is ENHRY and CDR2 SYGVKD. The CDR3 DNA sequence: TGTGCCATCACCGAAACTGGGGCGGACGCTGAAGCTTTCTTT. Protein sequence: CAITETGADAEAFF.

This clonotype has a handful of counts. This rearrangement joins TRBV7-4 to TRBJ1-1, with 7 bases aligning to TRBD1. The CDR3 contains 19 residues. Per the germline V gene, CDR1 is SGHVT and CDR2 is SQSDAQ. V was clipped by 2 bases and J by 0 bases; unmatched bases: 15. Written as DNA, the CDR3 is TGTGCCAGCAGCTTAAGGAGACAGGGCGATTCGTCCATGAACACTGAAGCTTTCTTT. Amino acid sequence: CASSLRRQGDSSMNTEAFF.

This clonotype has ten or more counts. In DNA, the CDR3 is TGTGCCAGCAGCCAGGGCGCGCTGGGGGCGTATAATGGCTACACCTTC. Translation: CASSQGALGAYNGYTF. This rearrangement joins TRBV4-2 to TRBJ1-2, with D tentatively TRBD1 (6 bases). Looked up from germline, CDR1 is LGHNA and CDR2 is YNFKEQ. The V and J ends lost 3 bases and 6 bases respectively, with 20 bases between them. The CDR3 is made up of 16 amino acids.

The V call is TRBV5-1, the J call TRBJ1-6; 8 nucleotides align to TRBD1. The J segment lost 5 bases and the V segment lost 5 bases, leaving 3 bases of the junction unmatched. The germline CDR1 and CDR2 sequences are SGHRS and YFSETQ. The CDR3 covers 14 residues. As DNA, the CDR3 is TGCGCCAGCAGTAAACAGGGGGATAATTCACCCCTCCACTTT. Protein product: CASSKQGDNSPLHF.

The V and J genes are TRBV11-2 and TRBJ1-2; D perhaps matches TRBD1 (5 bases). The V end was cut by 5 bases, the J end by 7 bases, with 23 bases between. This CDR3 has 16 amino acids. CDR1 and CDR2 (germline): SGHAT, FQNNGV. CDR3 loop: CASSPWRGGEFGGYTF. The DNA for the CDR3 is TGTGCCAGCAGCCCCTGGCGTGGAGGGGAATTCGGTGGCTACACCTTC.

This chain uses TRBV19 with TRBJ2-3, with D possibly being TRBD2 (6 bases). The CDR3 has 14 residues. The germline V and J ends were trimmed by 3 bases and 5 bases, with 12 bases remaining between them. Germline V gene data show CDR1 as LNHDA and CDR2 as SQIVND (reference sequence). CDR3: CASSIRIGGDTQYF. The CDR3 bases are TGTGCCAGTAGTATCCGAATCGGGGGAGATACGCAGTATTTT.

The CDR3 DNA sequence: TGCGCCAGCAGCTCGGGACAGCAACTTGGCGAGCAGTACTTC. Translation: CASSSGQQLGEQYF. The V gene is TRBV5-1, the J gene TRBJ2-7, with 7 bases lining up with TRBD1. CDR3 length: 14 residues. Germline V gene sequence: CDR1 SGHRS, CDR2 YFSETQ. V lost 3 bases, J lost 6 bases, and 9 bases stayed unmatched.

This clonotype was detected a few times. The chain joins TRBV5-1 to TRBJ2-2; the match to TRBD2 covers 10 bases. Germline CDR1 SGHRS, CDR2 YFSETQ. CDR3 size: 19 residues. V was clipped by 1 base and J by 3 bases; unmatched bases: 12. The CDR3, as DNA: TGCGCCAGCAGCTTGAAGCTTGCTAGCGGGGGAGGTCACACCGGGGAGCTGTTTTTT. Translated: CASSLKLASGGGHTGELFF.

This clonotype occurred many times. The chain employs TRBV6-1 and TRBJ2-7; TRBD1 is a possible D gene (6 bases). The CDR3 totals 17 residues. Germline CDR1 and CDR2: MNHNS and SASEGT. Trimming shortened V by 2 bases and J by 1 base, and 18 bases separated the two germline ends. CDR3 sequence (DNA): TGTGCCAGCAGTGAAACCACAGGGCTATTTGATTCCTACGAGCAGTACTTC. Translating it yields CASSETTGLFDSYEQYF.

The V and J genes are TRBV20-1 and TRBJ2-5; 7 bases are a match to TRBD1. The CDR3 consists of 14 residues. V lost 1 base to trimming and J lost 2 bases; unmatched junction nucleotides: 4. Germline CDR1 is DFQATT and CDR2 is SNEGSKA (reference sequence). The CDR3 DNA follows: TGCAGTGCTAGAGCCGGGACAGTTCAAGAGACCCAGTACTTC. As protein: CSARAGTVQETQYF.

This clonotype was picked up one time. CDR3: CASSYQAIYGYTF. CDR3 nucleotide sequence: TGTGCCAGCAGTTACCAGGCTATCTATGGCTACACCTTC. The chain employs TRBV6-5 and TRBJ1-2; D ambiguous. Germline V gene lookup returns CDR1 MNHEY and CDR2 SVGAGI. This CDR3 has 13 residues. V lost 2 bases and J 4 bases, leaving 8 bases between the germline ends.

This clonotype was counted at least ten times. As DNA, the CDR3 is TGTGCCAGCAGCCCGGAGGGGAACACCGGGGAGCTGTTTTTT. Amino acid sequence: CASSPEGNTGELFF. The chain uses TRBV2 and TRBJ2-2, with D perhaps TRBD2 (6 bases). The V end lost 6 bases, the J end lost 1 base, and 9 bases lay between the germline ends. Looked up from germline, CDR1 is SNHLY and CDR2 is FYNNEI. The CDR3 has 14 amino acids.

This clonotype was observed many times. J is TRBJ2-2 and V is TRBV7-6; TRBD1 aligns across 7 bases. Germline CDR1 and CDR2: SGHVS and FNYEAQ. V gave up 5 bases and J gave up 4 bases; unmatched junction bases: 10. CDR3 size: 16 residues. The CDR3 protein is CASSPETGFRTGELFF. CDR3 nucleotide sequence: TGTGCCAGCAGCCCCGAGACAGGGTTTCGCACCGGGGAGCTGTTTTTT.

This clonotype has at least ten counts. This chain joins TRBV3-1 and TRBJ2-2; D is unresolved. This CDR3 is built from 14 residues. Germline V CDR1 and CDR2: LGHDT, YNNKEL (reference sequence). Trimming stripped 0 bases from V and 2 bases from J, with 4 bases between. This CDR3 is CASSQDQNTGELFF. The CDR3 bases are TGTGCCAGCAGCCAAGATCAAAACACCGGGGAGCTGTTTTTT.